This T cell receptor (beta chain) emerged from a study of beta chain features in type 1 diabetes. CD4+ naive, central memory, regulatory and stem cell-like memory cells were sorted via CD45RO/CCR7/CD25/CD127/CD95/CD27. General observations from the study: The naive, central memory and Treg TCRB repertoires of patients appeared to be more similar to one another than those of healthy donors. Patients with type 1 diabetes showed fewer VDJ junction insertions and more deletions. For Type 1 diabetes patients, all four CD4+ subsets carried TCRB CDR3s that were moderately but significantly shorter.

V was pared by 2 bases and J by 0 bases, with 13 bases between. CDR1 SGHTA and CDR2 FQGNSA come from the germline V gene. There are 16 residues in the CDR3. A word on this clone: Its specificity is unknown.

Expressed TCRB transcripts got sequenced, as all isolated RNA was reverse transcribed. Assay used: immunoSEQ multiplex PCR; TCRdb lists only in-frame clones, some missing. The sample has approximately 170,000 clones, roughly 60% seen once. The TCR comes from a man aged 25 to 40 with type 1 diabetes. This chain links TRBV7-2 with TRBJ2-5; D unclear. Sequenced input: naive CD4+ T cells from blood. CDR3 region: CASSLSPDGNQETQYF. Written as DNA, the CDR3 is TGTGCCAGCAGCTTATCTCCGGACGGAAACCAAGAGACCCAGTACTTC.